One T cell receptor (beta chain) is described in this entry. The protocol was immunoSEQ multiplex PCR, while the TCRdb copy is restricted to in-frame clones and leaves out a portion. The sample records tens of thousands of clones, about 84% being singletons. The sample belongs to a study of Tregs in tolerant kidney transplant recipients. Trimming stripped 1 base from V and 6 bases from J, with 10 bases between. The CDR3 has 13 amino acids. Germline V CDR1 and CDR2: MNHEY, SMNVEV (reference sequence). Recipients received nonmyeloablative bone marrow transplants from related graft donors, with transient mixed chimerism.

This material consisted of CD8+ T cells from blood (PBMCs), taken 6 months after the transplant. This TCR was sampled from a human patient who received a combined kidney and bone marrow transplant. Some T cells may be the graft donor's. The chain recombines TRBV27 with TRBJ2-7; D is unclear. This chain's CDR3 is CASSLWQAGEQYF. The CDR3 coding sequence is TGTGCCAGCAGTTTATGGCAGGCAGGCGAGCAGTACTTC.